This is a list of T cell receptor beta chains from one sample in a study of blood T cells in healthy people across ages. TCRdb processed the 5' RACE reads anew with MiXCR; each CDR3 protein has one entry. The sample holds over 700,000 distinct CDR3 sequences, about 25% seen once. This sample was shared with a second study, whose subject was T cells of mothers and their children.

Material for sequencing was blood. The receptors originated from a boy younger than 18 in good health. CDR3s include the opening cysteine and the closing phenylalanine or tryptophan.

TRBJ2-2,TRBV10-2,CAITSGANTKNTGELFF
TRBJ2-3,TRBV6-1,CASWGGSDTQYF
TRBJ1-2,TRBV4-1,CASSLGQGIGYTF
TRBJ2-3,TRBV5-1,CASRWTALSTDTQYF
TRBJ2-7,TRBV5-5,CASSIQVSYEQYF
TRBJ2-5,TRBV29-1,CSVVPGQGFETQYF
NA,TRBV20-1,CSASTTAGEQFF
TRBJ2-7,TRBV7-9,CASISEPTYEQYF
TRBJ2-1,TRBV11-2,CASSLDTSVSGRDEQFF
TRBJ2-7,TRBV4-1,CASSQGAVTYEQYF
NA,TRBV10-3,CAIRDLDFYEQYF
TRBJ2-7,TRBV2,CASRIDRTYEQYF
NA,TRBV3-1,CASSHQTFEQYF
TRBJ2-5,TRBV10-3,CAISDNSQETQYF
TRBJ2-3,TRBV28,CASSAISLSTDTQYF
TRBJ2-7,TRBV28,CASSATGLREQYF
TRBJ1-2,TRBV6-1,CASSEVLGGYTF
TRBJ2-2,TRBV28,CASSLIDRTNGELFF
TRBJ2-3,TRBV11-2,CASSLTSGRLSTDTQYF
TRBJ2-1,TRBV6-5,CASTQTGGGGYNEQFF
TRBJ1-4,TRBV15,CATSRWTGLEKLFF
TRBJ2-7,TRBV29-1,CSVGARHEQYF
TRBJ2-7,TRBV12-3/TRBV12-4,CASSARTVSSYEQYF
TRBJ2-4,TRBV27,CASGEGLYIQYF
TRBJ2-2,TRBV7-2,CASRPGVNTGELFF
TRBJ2-5,TRBV10-3,CAISESDSAGYQETQYF
NA,TRBV7-2,CASSSLGTEKETQYF
NA,TRBV7-9,CASSLVVGYEQYF
TRBJ2-5,TRBV28,CASSSRVAGTQETQYF
TRBJ2-3,TRBV7-2,CASSPRGSGVDTQYF
NA,TRBV4-3,CASSQALAVGGEQYF
TRBJ1-4,TRBV7-6,CASSLAWRSRVPKLFF
TRBJ1-2,TRBV20-1,CSAREAGTYGYTF
TRBJ1-3,TRBV28,CASSLRDTIYF
TRBJ2-1,TRBV28,CAGSLLAGNEQFF
TRBJ1-5,TRBV6-6,CASTQLTGGGSNQPQHF
TRBJ2-7,TRBV6-2/TRBV6-3,CASSYPGAQYEQYF
TRBJ1-2,TRBV29-1,CSVARAELTSYGYTF
TRBJ2-3,TRBV6-1,CASSEAYIRLLLDTQYF
TRBJ2-5,TRBV11-2,CASSLGGTGGPRETQYF
TRBJ2-5,TRBV12-3/TRBV12-4,CASKSGETQYF